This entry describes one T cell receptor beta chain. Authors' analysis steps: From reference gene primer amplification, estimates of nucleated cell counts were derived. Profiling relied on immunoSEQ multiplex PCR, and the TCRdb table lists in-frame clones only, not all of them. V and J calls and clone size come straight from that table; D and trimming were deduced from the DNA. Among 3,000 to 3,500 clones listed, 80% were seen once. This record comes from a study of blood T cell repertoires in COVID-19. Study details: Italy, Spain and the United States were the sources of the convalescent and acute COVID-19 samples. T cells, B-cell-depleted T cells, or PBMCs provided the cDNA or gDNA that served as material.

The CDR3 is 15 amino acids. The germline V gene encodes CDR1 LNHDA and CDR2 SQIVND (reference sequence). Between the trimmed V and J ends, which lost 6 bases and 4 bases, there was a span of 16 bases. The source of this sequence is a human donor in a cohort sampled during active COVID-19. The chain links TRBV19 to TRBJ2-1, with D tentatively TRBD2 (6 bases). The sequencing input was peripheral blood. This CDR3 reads CASSPGTSLYNEQFF. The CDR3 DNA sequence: TGTGCCAGTAGCCCCGGGACTTCACTTTACAATGAGCAGTTCTTC.